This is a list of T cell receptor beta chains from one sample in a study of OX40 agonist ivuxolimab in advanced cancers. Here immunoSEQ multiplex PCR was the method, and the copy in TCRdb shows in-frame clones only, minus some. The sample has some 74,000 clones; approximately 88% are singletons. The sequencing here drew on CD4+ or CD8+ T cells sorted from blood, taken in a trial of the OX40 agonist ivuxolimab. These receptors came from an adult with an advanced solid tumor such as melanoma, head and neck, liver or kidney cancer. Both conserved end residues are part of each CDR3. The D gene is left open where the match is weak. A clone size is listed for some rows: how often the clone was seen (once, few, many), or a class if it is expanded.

cdr3_nt: TGTGCCAGCAGCTCAATACCGCGGGGTGGACGCACAGATACGCAGTATTTT
cdr3_aa: CASSSIPRGGRTDTQYF
v_call: TRBV7-9
j_call: TRBJ2-3
clone_size: .
d_call: .

cdr3_nt: TGTGCCAGCAGTATAAAACAGGGAGGGACTGAGCAGTTCTTC
cdr3_aa: CASSIKQGGTEQFF
v_call: TRBV27
j_call: TRBJ2-1
clone_size: .
d_call: .

cdr3_nt: TGTGCCTGGGCGACAGGCAGCGGCTTCAATGAGCAGTTCTTC
cdr3_aa: CAWATGSGFNEQFF
v_call: TRBV30
j_call: TRBJ2-1
clone_size: .
d_call: .

cdr3_nt: TGTGCCAGCAGCCCGGGGCCCGGGGAGCTGTTTTTT
cdr3_aa: CASSPGPGELFF
v_call: TRBV7-3
j_call: TRBJ2-2
clone_size: .
d_call: .

cdr3_nt: TGTGCCAGCAGCTCCCCCGGGACAGGGGGCTCAGGAGCGACCCAGTACTTC
cdr3_aa: CASSSPGTGGSGATQYF
v_call: TRBV5-4
j_call: TRBJ2-5
clone_size: .
d_call: TRBD1

cdr3_nt: TGTGCCAGTAATTCCCCTTCCTTGGATCAGCCCCAGCATTTT
cdr3_aa: CASNSPSLDQPQHF
v_call: TRBV19
j_call: TRBJ1-5
clone_size: .
d_call: .

cdr3_nt: TGTGCCAGCAGCTTGGGGCCCCGGGTACAGGTTACTAATGAAAAACTGTTTTTT
cdr3_aa: CASSLGPRVQVTNEKLFF
v_call: TRBV7-7
j_call: TRBJ1-4
clone_size: .
d_call: .

cdr3_nt: TGTGCCAGTAGTCCCGGTTGGAACACTGAAGCTTTCTTT
cdr3_aa: CASSPGWNTEAFF
v_call: TRBV19
j_call: TRBJ1-1
clone_size: .
d_call: .

cdr3_nt: TGTGCCAGCAGTACACATATCCAGGGGGCTGGAGAGACCCAGTACTTC
cdr3_aa: CASSTHIQGAGETQYF
v_call: TRBV28
j_call: TRBJ2-5
clone_size: .
d_call: TRBD1

cdr3_nt: TGTGCCAGCAGCTACGGGTCCTCAGGGTTGGGGGAGACCCAGTACTTC
cdr3_aa: CASSYGSSGLGETQYF
v_call: TRBV7-9
j_call: TRBJ2-5
clone_size: .
d_call: .

cdr3_nt: TGCGCCAGCAGCTTCGCGGCAGGGCCCAATCAGCCCCAGCATTTT
cdr3_aa: CASSFAAGPNQPQHF
v_call: TRBV5-1
j_call: TRBJ1-5
clone_size: .
d_call: .

cdr3_nt: TGTGCCAGCAGATTGAACGATGCAGGGGCTTTCTTT
cdr3_aa: CASRLNDAGAFF
v_call: TRBV5-8
j_call: TRBJ1-1
clone_size: .
d_call: .

cdr3_nt: TGCGCCAGCAGCTTGAAGTTAAATTCTGGGGCCAACGTCCTGACTTTC
cdr3_aa: CASSLKLNSGANVLTF
v_call: TRBV5-1
j_call: TRBJ2-6
clone_size: .
d_call: .

cdr3_nt: TGTGCCAGCAGTTTACCCGGCGGGACCCAGTACTTC
cdr3_aa: CASSLPGGTQYF
v_call: TRBV28
j_call: TRBJ2-5
clone_size: .
d_call: .

cdr3_nt: TGTGCCAGCTCAGCTACTAGCGGGAGGGCGGACGAGCAGTACTTC
cdr3_aa: CASSATSGRADEQYF
v_call: TRBV18
j_call: TRBJ2-7
clone_size: .
d_call: TRBD2

cdr3_nt: TGTGCCAGCAGAATGATGGAGGGAGGGCGGTACGAGCAGTACTTC
cdr3_aa: CASRMMEGGRYEQYF
v_call: TRBV7-2
j_call: TRBJ2-7
clone_size: .
d_call: TRBD2

cdr3_nt: TGTGCCAGCAGTCCCGACAGGGTCAATCAGCCCCAGCATTTT
cdr3_aa: CASSPDRVNQPQHF
v_call: TRBV6-1
j_call: TRBJ1-5
clone_size: few
d_call: TRBD1

cdr3_nt: TGTGCCAGAAGCTTCTCCGCGGGAACAGCCAAAAACATTCAGTACTTC
cdr3_aa: CARSFSAGTAKNIQYF
v_call: TRBV5-3
j_call: TRBJ2-4
clone_size: .
d_call: .

cdr3_nt: TGCAGCGTCCGAAGCAGGGGTCTCAGGGACGAGCAGTACTTC
cdr3_aa: CSVRSRGLRDEQYF
v_call: TRBV29-1
j_call: TRBJ2-7
clone_size: .
d_call: .

cdr3_nt: TGTGCCAGCAGCTTGGGGGCAGGGCAGAGCTCCTACGAGCAGTACTTC
cdr3_aa: CASSLGAGQSSYEQYF
v_call: TRBV5-4
j_call: TRBJ2-7
clone_size: .
d_call: .

cdr3_nt: TGTGCCAGCAGCTTAAACGCCCGAGGGGTCTTCGGAAACACCATATATTTT
cdr3_aa: CASSLNARGVFGNTIYF
v_call: TRBV11-1
j_call: TRBJ1-3
clone_size: .
d_call: .

cdr3_nt: TGTGCCAGCACCCAAATGCAGGGGATCTACGAGCAGTACTTC
cdr3_aa: CASTQMQGIYEQYF
v_call: TRBV6-1
j_call: TRBJ2-7
clone_size: .
d_call: .

cdr3_nt: TGCGCCAGCAGCTTAGGACAGGGGGATAATTCACCCCTCCACTTT
cdr3_aa: CASSLGQGDNSPLHF
v_call: TRBV5-1
j_call: TRBJ1-6
clone_size: .
d_call: TRBD1

cdr3_nt: TGCAGCGTTATGCCAGGGGGCACTGAAGCTTTCTTT
cdr3_aa: CSVMPGGTEAFF
v_call: TRBV29-1
j_call: TRBJ1-1
clone_size: .
d_call: TRBD1

cdr3_nt: TGTGCCAGCAGTGGCAGGGAAGAGACCCAGTACTTC
cdr3_aa: CASSGREETQYF
v_call: TRBV25-1
j_call: TRBJ2-5
clone_size: .
d_call: .

cdr3_nt: TGTGCCAGCTCACCAGGCACAGTGAGGAACACTGAAGCTTTCTTT
cdr3_aa: CASSPGTVRNTEAFF
v_call: TRBV18
j_call: TRBJ1-1
clone_size: .
d_call: .

cdr3_nt: TGCGCCAGCAGACTAAGTAGCGGGGCCTACGAGCAGTACTTC
cdr3_aa: CASRLSSGAYEQYF
v_call: TRBV5-1
j_call: TRBJ2-7
clone_size: .
d_call: TRBD2

cdr3_nt: TGTGCCAGTAGTATTAAGGGGGCCTTATCTGCAACTAATGAAAAACTGTTTTTT
cdr3_aa: CASSIKGALSATNEKLFF
v_call: TRBV19
j_call: TRBJ1-4
clone_size: .
d_call: TRBD1

cdr3_nt: TGCGCCAGCAGCTTACCCGAAGGGGGGTCTGGAAACACCATATATTTT
cdr3_aa: CASSLPEGGSGNTIYF
v_call: TRBV5-1
j_call: TRBJ1-3
clone_size: .
d_call: .

cdr3_nt: TGTGCCATTGGGGGGCAGGGACAGGGGGCCACAGATACGCAGTATTTT
cdr3_aa: CAIGGQGQGATDTQYF
v_call: TRBV10-3
j_call: TRBJ2-3
clone_size: .
d_call: TRBD1

cdr3_nt: TGTGCCAGCAGCTTAGCTCTCCCTACGGGGGTCAGCTCCTACAATGAGCAGTTCTTC
cdr3_aa: CASSLALPTGVSSYNEQFF
v_call: TRBV7-2
j_call: TRBJ2-1
clone_size: .
d_call: .

cdr3_nt: TGTGCCAGCAGCTTGGAGGACTTGGCAGCTTTCTTT
cdr3_aa: CASSLEDLAAFF
v_call: TRBV5-6
j_call: TRBJ1-1
clone_size: few
d_call: .

cdr3_nt: TGTGCCAGCAGTTTAGTCGGGACTAGCTTGTCCAGGCAGTACTTC
cdr3_aa: CASSLVGTSLSRQYF
v_call: TRBV28
j_call: TRBJ2-7
clone_size: .
d_call: TRBD2

cdr3_nt: TGCGCCAGCAGCCCAATAGCGGGCCGCTCTTACAATGAGCAGTTCTTC
cdr3_aa: CASSPIAGRSYNEQFF
v_call: TRBV5-1
j_call: TRBJ2-1
clone_size: few
d_call: TRBD2

cdr3_nt: TGTGCCAGCAGCTTAAGGGGTCGGGGGCCCCCTAGCGCGAGTGGGGTCTACAATGAGCAGTTCTTC
cdr3_aa: CASSLRGRGPPSASGVYNEQFF
v_call: TRBV7-3
j_call: TRBJ2-1
clone_size: .
d_call: .

cdr3_nt: TGTGCCAGCAATTCTCACGGACAGGGCCAGCGAAGTGGCTACACCTTC
cdr3_aa: CASNSHGQGQRSGYTF
v_call: TRBV28
j_call: TRBJ1-2
clone_size: .
d_call: TRBD1

cdr3_nt: TGTGCCAGCAGTTACCTCCCCCCAGCGAGGTTGGGCACAGATACGCAGTATTTT
cdr3_aa: CASSYLPPARLGTDTQYF
v_call: TRBV28
j_call: TRBJ2-3
clone_size: .
d_call: .

cdr3_nt: TGTGCCAGCAGCTCCCGGACAGGGAGCACAGATACGCAGTATTTT
cdr3_aa: CASSSRTGSTDTQYF
v_call: TRBV21-1
j_call: TRBJ2-3
clone_size: .
d_call: .

cdr3_nt: TGCGCCAGCAGCCAGGGGGCCGGGGGCATCTGGAAAGGGGAGCTGTTTTTT
cdr3_aa: CASSQGAGGIWKGELFF
v_call: TRBV4-3
j_call: TRBJ2-2
clone_size: .
d_call: .

cdr3_nt: TGTGCCAGCCGGGTGCGTAGCGGGAGGGCCTACGAGCAGTACTTC
cdr3_aa: CASRVRSGRAYEQYF
v_call: TRBV6-1
j_call: TRBJ2-7
clone_size: .
d_call: TRBD2

cdr3_nt: TGTGCCAGCCGAGAGGGCAGGGTCGGGGTATACAATGAGCAGTTCTTC
cdr3_aa: CASREGRVGVYNEQFF
v_call: TRBV28
j_call: TRBJ2-1
clone_size: .
d_call: .

cdr3_nt: TGTGCCAGCAAACACCGAAACACTGAAGCTTTCTTT
cdr3_aa: CASKHRNTEAFF
v_call: TRBV28
j_call: TRBJ1-1
clone_size: .
d_call: .

cdr3_nt: TGTGCCAGCAGCCAACGAGGGCGAGGTAATGAAAAACTGTTTTTT
cdr3_aa: CASSQRGRGNEKLFF
v_call: TRBV14
j_call: TRBJ1-4
clone_size: .
d_call: .

cdr3_nt: TGTGCCAGCAGCTCAGATACAGGGTTGCCCGAAAAACTGTTTTTT
cdr3_aa: CASSSDTGLPEKLFF
v_call: TRBV5-6
j_call: TRBJ1-4
clone_size: .
d_call: .

cdr3_nt: TGTGCCAGCAGTTCCTACTCAGGGCAATACAATCAGCCCCAGCATTTT
cdr3_aa: CASSSYSGQYNQPQHF
v_call: TRBV28
j_call: TRBJ1-5
clone_size: .
d_call: .

cdr3_nt: TGTGCCAGCAGCCCAAACAGGGGGCGCGGCGAGCAGTACTTC
cdr3_aa: CASSPNRGRGEQYF
v_call: TRBV7-2
j_call: TRBJ2-7
clone_size: .
d_call: TRBD1

cdr3_nt: TGTGCAAGTCGCTATCCTGACAGTCGGCTCTACGAGCAGTACTTC
cdr3_aa: CASRYPDSRLYEQYF
v_call: TRBV12-2
j_call: TRBJ2-7
clone_size: .
d_call: .

cdr3_nt: TGTGCCAGTAGTATAGCCGGGGGCAAGGTTGCCGGGGAGCTGTTTTTT
cdr3_aa: CASSIAGGKVAGELFF
v_call: TRBV19
j_call: TRBJ2-2
clone_size: .
d_call: .

cdr3_nt: TGTGCCAGCAGCTTAGGGGGGGGTTACGAGCAGTACTTC
cdr3_aa: CASSLGGGYEQYF
v_call: TRBV11-3
j_call: TRBJ2-7
clone_size: .
d_call: TRBD2

cdr3_nt: TGTGCCAGCAGCACAGGTGAACAGGAAAAACTGTTTTTT
cdr3_aa: CASSTGEQEKLFF
v_call: TRBV5-4
j_call: TRBJ1-4
clone_size: once
d_call: .

cdr3_nt: TGTGCCAGCAGCTCCCGACAGGGACAACCTTGGAATGAGCAGTTCTTC
cdr3_aa: CASSSRQGQPWNEQFF
v_call: TRBV7-2
j_call: TRBJ2-1
clone_size: .
d_call: TRBD1

cdr3_nt: TGTGCCAGCAGCTTAGGCAGGGCGAGCAATCAGCCCCAGCATTTT
cdr3_aa: CASSLGRASNQPQHF
v_call: TRBV7-8
j_call: TRBJ1-5
clone_size: .
d_call: .

cdr3_nt: TGTGCCAGCAGGAAGACAGGGGTTATCTATGGCTACACCTTC
cdr3_aa: CASRKTGVIYGYTF
v_call: TRBV27
j_call: TRBJ1-2
clone_size: once
d_call: TRBD1